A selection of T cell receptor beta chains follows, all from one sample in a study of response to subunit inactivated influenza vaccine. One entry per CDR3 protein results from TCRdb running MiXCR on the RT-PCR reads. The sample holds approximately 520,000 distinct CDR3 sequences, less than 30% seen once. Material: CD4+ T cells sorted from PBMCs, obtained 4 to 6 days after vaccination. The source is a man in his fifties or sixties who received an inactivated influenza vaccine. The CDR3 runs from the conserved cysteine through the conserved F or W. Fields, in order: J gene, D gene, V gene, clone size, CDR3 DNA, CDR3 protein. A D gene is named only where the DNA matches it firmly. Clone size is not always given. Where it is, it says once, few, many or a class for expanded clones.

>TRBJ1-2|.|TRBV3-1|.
TGTGCCAGCACGGGCGTGGGAAACTATGGCTACACCTTC
CASTGVGNYGYTF
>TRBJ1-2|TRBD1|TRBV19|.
TGTGCCAGTAGTGCCATTCCGGGACAGCTTAACTATGGCTACACCTTC
CASSAIPGQLNYGYTF
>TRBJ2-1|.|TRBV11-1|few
TGTGCCAGCAGCAGGGAGAAGGGTACCTACAATGAGCAGTTCTTC
CASSREKGTYNEQFF
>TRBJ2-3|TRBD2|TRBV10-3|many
TGTGCCATCACGCCTAGCGGGGACACAGATACGCAGTATTTT
CAITPSGDTDTQYF
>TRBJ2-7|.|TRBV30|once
TGTGCCTGGATGAAGGCAGGGTACGAGCAGTACTTC
CAWMKAGYEQYF
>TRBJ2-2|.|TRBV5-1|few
TGCGCCAGCAGCCTCCCGGGAGCCAACGATAACACCGGGGAGCTGTTTTTT
CASSLPGANDNTGELFF
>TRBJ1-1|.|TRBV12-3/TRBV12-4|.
TGTGCCAGCAGCCCCGATGTGAACACTGAAGCTTTCTTT
CASSPDVNTEAFF
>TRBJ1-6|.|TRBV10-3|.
TGTGCCATCAGTGATCCCCACGGGAATAATTCACCCCTCCACTTT
CAISDPHGNNSPLHF
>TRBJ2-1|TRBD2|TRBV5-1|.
TGCGCCAGCAGCTTGCTTCTTGTAGCGGGGGACAATGAGCAGTTCTTC
CASSLLLVAGDNEQFF
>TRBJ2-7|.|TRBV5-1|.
TGCGCCAGCAGCTCCGCCGGGACGCAGGCCTACGAGCAGTACTTC
CASSSAGTQAYEQYF
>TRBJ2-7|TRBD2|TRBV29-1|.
TGCAGCGTTGAAGCGGGGGGTATCGAGCAGTACTTC
CSVEAGGIEQYF
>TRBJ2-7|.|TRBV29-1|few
TGCAGCGCAAAACAAGGGGCCTACGAGCAGTACTTC
CSAKQGAYEQYF
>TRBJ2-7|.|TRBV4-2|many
TGTGCCAGCAGCCAAGATCTTGGGTACGAGCAGTACTTC
CASSQDLGYEQYF
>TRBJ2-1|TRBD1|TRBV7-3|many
TGTGCCAGCAGCTTAACGGGGTTTGGGGACAGGGCCTACAATGAGCAGTTCTTC
CASSLTGFGDRAYNEQFF
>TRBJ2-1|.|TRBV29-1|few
TGCAGCTCCCGTCGGGGGTCCTACAATGAGCAGTTCTTC
CSSRRGSYNEQFF
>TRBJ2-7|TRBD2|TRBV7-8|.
TGTGCCAGCAGCTTAGTTTCCGTCGGGACTAGCGGGAAATCCTACGAGCAGTACTTC
CASSLVSVGTSGKSYEQYF
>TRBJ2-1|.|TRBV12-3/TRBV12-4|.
TGTGCCAGCAGTTCTACTAGGGGGAATGAGCAGTTCTTC
CASSSTRGNEQFF
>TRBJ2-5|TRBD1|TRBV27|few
TGTGCCAGCACGAGGACAGGGGGAGTGAGGGAGACCCAGTACTTC
CASTRTGGVRETQYF
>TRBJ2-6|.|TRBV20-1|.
TGCAGTGCTTCCCAAACTGGGGCCAACGTCCTGACTTTC
CSASQTGANVLTF
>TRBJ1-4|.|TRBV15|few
TGTGCCACCAGCAGAGATACTGGAGAAAAACTGTTTTTT
CATSRDTGEKLFF
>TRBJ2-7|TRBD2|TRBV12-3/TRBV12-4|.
TGTGCCAGCAGTAACTCCCCAGCGGGAGTCGAGCAGTACTTC
CASSNSPAGVEQYF
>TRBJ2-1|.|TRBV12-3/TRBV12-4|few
TGTGCCAGCAGTTTGGACCGGGACTGGACGAACAATGAGCAGTTCTTC
CASSLDRDWTNNEQFF
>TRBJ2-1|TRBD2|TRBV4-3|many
TGCGCCAGCAGCCCACGGACTAGCGGGGGCAATGAGCAGTTCTTC
CASSPRTSGGNEQFF
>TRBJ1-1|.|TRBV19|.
TGTGCCAGTAGTATAGCGCGACAGAACACTGAAGCTTTCTTT
CASSIARQNTEAFF
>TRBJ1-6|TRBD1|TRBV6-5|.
TGTGCCAGCAGTTACTCGACAGGGTGGCGTTCACCCCTCCACTTT
CASSYSTGWRSPLHF
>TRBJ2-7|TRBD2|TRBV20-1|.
TGCAGTGCGCAGAAGAGCGGGAGGTTATACGAGCAGTACTTC
CSAQKSGRLYEQYF
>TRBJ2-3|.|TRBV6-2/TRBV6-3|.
TGTGCCAGCAGTTACTCGAGGCAAAGAAGCACAGATACGCAGTATTTT
CASSYSRQRSTDTQYF
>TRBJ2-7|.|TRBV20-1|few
TGCAGTGCTATCGGGCGGAGCGGCTACGAGCAGTACTTC
CSAIGRSGYEQYF
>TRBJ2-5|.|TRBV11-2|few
TGTGCCAGCAGCCTAGGGTTACAGGAGGGAACCCAGTACTTC
CASSLGLQEGTQYF
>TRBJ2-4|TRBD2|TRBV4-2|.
TGTGCCAGCAGCCAAGAAAAACTAGCGAACATTCAGTACTTC
CASSQEKLANIQYF
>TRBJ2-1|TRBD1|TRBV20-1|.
TGCAGTGCTAGAGAGTCAGGGGGCTCGAGGAATGAGCAGTTCTTC
CSARESGGSRNEQFF
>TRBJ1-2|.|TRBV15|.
TGTGCCACCAGTAGGAGACAGGTCGACTATGGCTACACCTTC
CATSRRQVDYGYTF
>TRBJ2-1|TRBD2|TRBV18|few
TGTGCCAGCTCACCACCCTCGGGAGGGAGGAACAATGAGCAGTTCTTC
CASSPPSGGRNNEQFF
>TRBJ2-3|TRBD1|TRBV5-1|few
TGCGCCAGCAGGTCCGGCAGGGGGACAGATACGCAGTATTTT
CASRSGRGTDTQYF
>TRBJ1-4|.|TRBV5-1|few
TGCGCCAGCAGCCCCTTCGTACAGGGAACTAATGAAAAACTGTTTTTT
CASSPFVQGTNEKLFF
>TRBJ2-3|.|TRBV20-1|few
TGCAGTGCTGAGATCGACACAGATACGCAGTATTTT
CSAEIDTDTQYF
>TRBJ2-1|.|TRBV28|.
TGTGCCAGCAGTTCACTATGGGGAACCTACAATGAGCAGTTCTTC
CASSSLWGTYNEQFF
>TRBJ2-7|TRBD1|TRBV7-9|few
TGTGCCAGCAGCGTCCGGGACAGGGTGCACGAGCAGTACTTC
CASSVRDRVHEQYF
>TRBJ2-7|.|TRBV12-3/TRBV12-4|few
TGTGCCAGCAGGGTGGGACCCCTGCTTGAGCAGTACTTC
CASRVGPLLEQYF
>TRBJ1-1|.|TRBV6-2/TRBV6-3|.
TGTGCCAGCAGTTACGGGCAGAACATGAACACTGAAGCTTTCTTT
CASSYGQNMNTEAFF
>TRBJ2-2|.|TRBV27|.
TGTGCCAGCAGTTTAAAGGCAGGGGTTAAGTCCGGGGAGCTGTTTTTT
CASSLKAGVKSGELFF
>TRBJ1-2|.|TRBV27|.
TGTGCCAGCAGTTTATCGATATTAAGGACAGAAGGCTATGGCTACACCTTC
CASSLSILRTEGYGYTF
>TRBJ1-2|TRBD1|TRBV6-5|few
TGTGCCAGCAGTTACTTCCTTGGGGACAGGGCCTATGGCTACACCTTC
CASSYFLGDRAYGYTF
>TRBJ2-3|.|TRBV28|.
TGTGCCAGCCCCCACTATCTCACAGGGTTGCCAGATACGCAGTATTTT
CASPHYLTGLPDTQYF
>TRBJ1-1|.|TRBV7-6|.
TGTGCCAGCAGCTTAGTATTGGGGACGGGGGATTGGAACACTGAAGCTTTCTTT
CASSLVLGTGDWNTEAFF
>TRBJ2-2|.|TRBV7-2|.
TGTGCCAGCAGCTCCCGCAGCACGAACACCGGGGAGCTGTTTTTT
CASSSRSTNTGELFF
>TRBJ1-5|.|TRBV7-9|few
TGTGCCAGCAGCTTGCATCCAGATCAGCCCCAGCATTTT
CASSLHPDQPQHF
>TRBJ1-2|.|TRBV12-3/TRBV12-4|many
TGTGCCAGCAGTTACGACAGGAACTATGGCTACACCTTC
CASSYDRNYGYTF
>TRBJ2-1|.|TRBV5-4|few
TGTGCCAGCAGCTTGGGACAGGTCGGCTTGTATGAGCAGTTCTTC
CASSLGQVGLYEQFF
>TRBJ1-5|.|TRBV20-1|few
TGCAGTGCCAGCAGGAATTTTATGAGCAATCAGCCCCAGCATTTT
CSASRNFMSNQPQHF
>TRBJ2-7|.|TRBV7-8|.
TGTGCCAGCAGCCCTCAGGCCTTACGCTACGAGCAGTACTTC
CASSPQALRYEQYF
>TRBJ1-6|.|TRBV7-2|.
TGTGCCAGCAGCTTGGGGGCGATAAACAATTCACCCCTCCACTTT
CASSLGAINNSPLHF
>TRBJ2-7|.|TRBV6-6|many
TGTGCCAGCAGAGACAATGGGGTCAGCGAGCAGTACTTC
CASRDNGVSEQYF
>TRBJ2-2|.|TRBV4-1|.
TGCGCCAGCAGCCACCCCCAGACAGGGAACACCGGGGAGCTGTTTTTT
CASSHPQTGNTGELFF